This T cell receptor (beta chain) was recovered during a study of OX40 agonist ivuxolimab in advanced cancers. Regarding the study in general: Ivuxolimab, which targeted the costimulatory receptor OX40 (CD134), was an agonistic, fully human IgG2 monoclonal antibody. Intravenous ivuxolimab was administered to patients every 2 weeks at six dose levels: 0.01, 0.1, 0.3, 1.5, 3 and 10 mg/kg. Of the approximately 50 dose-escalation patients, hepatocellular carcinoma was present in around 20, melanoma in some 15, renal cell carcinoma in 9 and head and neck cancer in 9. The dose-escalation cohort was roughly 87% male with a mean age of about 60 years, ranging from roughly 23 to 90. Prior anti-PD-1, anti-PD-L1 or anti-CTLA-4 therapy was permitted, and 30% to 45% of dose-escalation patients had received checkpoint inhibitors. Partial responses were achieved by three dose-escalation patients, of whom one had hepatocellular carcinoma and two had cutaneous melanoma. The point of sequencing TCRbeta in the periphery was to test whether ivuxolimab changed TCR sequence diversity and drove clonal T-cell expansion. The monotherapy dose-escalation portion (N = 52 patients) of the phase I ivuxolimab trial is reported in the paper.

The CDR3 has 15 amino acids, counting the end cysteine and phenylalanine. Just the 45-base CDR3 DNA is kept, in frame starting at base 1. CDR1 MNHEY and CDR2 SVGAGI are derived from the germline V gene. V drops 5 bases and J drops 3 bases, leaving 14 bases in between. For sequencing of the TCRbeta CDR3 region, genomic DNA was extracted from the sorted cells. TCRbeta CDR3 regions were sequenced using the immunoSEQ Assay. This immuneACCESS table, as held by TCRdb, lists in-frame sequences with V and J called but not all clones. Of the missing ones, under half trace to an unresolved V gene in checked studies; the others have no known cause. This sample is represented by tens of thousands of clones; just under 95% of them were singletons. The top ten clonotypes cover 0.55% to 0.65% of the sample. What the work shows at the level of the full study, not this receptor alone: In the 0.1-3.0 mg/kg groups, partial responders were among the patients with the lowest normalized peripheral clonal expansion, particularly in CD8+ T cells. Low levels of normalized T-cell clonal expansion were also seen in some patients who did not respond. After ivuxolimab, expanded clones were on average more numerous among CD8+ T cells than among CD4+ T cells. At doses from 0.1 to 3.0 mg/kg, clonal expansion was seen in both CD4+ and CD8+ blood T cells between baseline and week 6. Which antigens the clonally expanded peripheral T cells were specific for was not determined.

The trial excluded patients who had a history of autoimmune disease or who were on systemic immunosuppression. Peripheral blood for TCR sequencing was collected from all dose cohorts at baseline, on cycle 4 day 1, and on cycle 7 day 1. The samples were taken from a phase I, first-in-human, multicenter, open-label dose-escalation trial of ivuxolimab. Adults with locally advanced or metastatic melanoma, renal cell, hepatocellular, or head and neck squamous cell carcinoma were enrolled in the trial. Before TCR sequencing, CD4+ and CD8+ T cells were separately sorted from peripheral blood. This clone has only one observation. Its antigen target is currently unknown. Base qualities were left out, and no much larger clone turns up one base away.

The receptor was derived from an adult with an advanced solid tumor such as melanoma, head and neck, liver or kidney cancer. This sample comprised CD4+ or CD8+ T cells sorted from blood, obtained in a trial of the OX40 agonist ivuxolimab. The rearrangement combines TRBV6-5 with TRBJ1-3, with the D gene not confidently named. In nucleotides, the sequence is TGTGCCAGCAGTCAGGCAGTATTCGGTGGAAACACCATATATTTT. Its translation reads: CASSQAVFGGNTIYF.